The present TCR beta chain was sequenced within a study of OX40 agonist ivuxolimab in advanced cancers. Between the trimmed V and J ends, which lost 3 bases and 4 bases, there was a span of 9 bases. This CDR3 has 14 amino acids. Germline V lookup: CDR1 LNHDA, CDR2 SQIVND (reference sequence). Sequencing was performed with immunoSEQ multiplex PCR; in TCRdb, only in-frame clones are kept and a portion is missing. The table lists roughly 62,000 clones, more than 85% of them singletons. Study-level points and caveats: Mean expanded clone counts were higher in CD8+ than CD4+ T cells. Among the nonresponders, some also had low normalized T-cell clonal expansion. Partly responding patients at 0.1-3.0 mg/kg showed some of the smallest clonal expansion.

With respect to this clone: What it binds is not known.

Autoimmune disease history or systemic immunosuppression was exclusionary. The clonotype was recovered from an adult with an advanced solid tumor such as melanoma, head and neck, liver or kidney cancer. Sample: CD4+ or CD8+ T cells sorted from blood, taken in a trial of the OX40 agonist ivuxolimab. The chain uses TRBV19 and TRBJ1-4; D is unclear. The CDR3 is CASSIGRINEKLFF. The CDR3 region has the DNA TGTGCCAGTAGTATTGGTCGGATTAATGAAAAACTGTTTTTT.